A selection of T cell receptor beta chains follows, all from one sample in a study of blood T cell repertoires in COVID-19. Repertoires were generated with immunoSEQ multiplex PCR, while TCRdb's copy carries only in-frame clones and drops some. The table shows fewer than 200,000 clones, with approximately 87% occurring only once. Sequencing was carried out using peripheral blood. Every receptor here comes from a woman in her 70s with COVID-19, enrolled during active disease. The CDR3 runs from the conserved cysteine through the conserved F or W. The order of the fields is V gene, J gene, CDR3 length, D gene, clone size, CDR3 DNA, CDR3 protein. A D gene is named only where the DNA matches it firmly. Clone size, where shown, is once, few, many, or a class for clones that have expanded.

>TRBV5-1|TRBJ2-3|14|NA|NA
TGCGCCAGCAGCGCCAGCGGGTCGACAGATACGCAGTATTTT
CASSASGSTDTQYF
>TRBV15|TRBJ2-1|15|TRBD1|NA
TGTGCCACCAGTGTTCCGGGACAGATACCCCCGGAACAGTTCTTC
CATSVPGQIPPEQFF
>TRBV5-1|TRBJ2-1|15|NA|NA
TGCGCCAGCAGCTTACAGGAACTTCCCTACAATGAGCAGTTCTTC
CASSLQELPYNEQFF
>TRBV11-3|TRBJ2-7|14|NA|NA
TGTGCCAGCAGCTCCGCAGCGGGCTCCTACGAGCAGTACTTC
CASSSAAGSYEQYF
>TRBV11-3|TRBJ1-2|14|NA|NA
TGTGCCAGCAGCTTTCGGGGGACCACCCATGGCTACACCTTC
CASSFRGTTHGYTF
>TRBV4-1|TRBJ2-7|15|NA|NA
TGCGCCAGCAGCCAGACCGGGACATTCCTATACGAGCAGTACTTC
CASSQTGTFLYEQYF
>TRBV6-5|TRBJ1-1|13|TRBD1|NA
TGTGCCAGCAGACCCGGACAGGAAACTGAAGCTTTCTTT
CASRPGQETEAFF
>TRBV19|TRBJ2-7|13|TRBD2|few
TGTGCCAGCGGGACTAGCGGTACCTACGAGCAGTACTTC
CASGTSGTYEQYF
>TRBV6-5|TRBJ2-7|14|TRBD1|many
TGTGCCATCGTCCGGGACAGGGGCCCCTACGAGCAGTACTTC
CAIVRDRGPYEQYF
>TRBV10-3|TRBJ2-5|12|NA|NA
TGTGCCATCAGTGTTGTGGGCGAGACCCAGTACTTC
CAISVVGETQYF
>TRBV28|TRBJ2-1|16|TRBD1|NA
TGTGCCAGCAGTTCCCCAGGGGGCAGGGGATACAATGAGCAGTTCTTC
CASSSPGGRGYNEQFF
>TRBV29-1|TRBJ2-1|16|NA|NA
TGCAGCGTTGATGCTAGCCTAAACCCCCTTTACAATGAGCAGTTCTTC
CSVDASLNPLYNEQFF
>TRBV10-3|TRBJ1-2|17|NA|NA
TGTGCCATCAGTGGGGAGGGAACGAGGGAAGCTAACTATGGCTACACCTTC
CAISGEGTREANYGYTF
>TRBV4-3|TRBJ2-3|17|TRBD1|NA
TGCGCCAGCAGCCAAGATTTTACGGGACAGTGCACAGATACGCAGTATTTT
CASSQDFTGQCTDTQYF
>TRBV19|TRBJ1-4|14|TRBD1|NA
TGTGCCAGTAGACCCGGGACAGGGTTCGCAAAACTGTTTTTT
CASRPGTGFAKLFF
>TRBV28|TRBJ1-2|12|NA|NA
TGTGCCAGCAGTTATCAGGATTATGGCTACACCTTC
CASSYQDYGYTF